This is a list of T cell receptor beta chains from one sample in a study of response to subunit inactivated influenza vaccine. MiXCR, run by TCRdb on the RT-PCR reads, gives a single entry per CDR3 protein. The data contain fewer than 350,000 distinct CDR3 sequences, 21% of them singletons. The sequences come from PBMCs from blood, collected less than 22 months after vaccination. These receptors originate from a man aged 50-75 years who received an inactivated influenza vaccine. CDR3s include the opening cysteine and the closing phenylalanine or tryptophan. The D gene is left open where the match is weak. Clone size is shown for a subset of rows, as once, few, many or a class of expanded clone.

D gene: TRBD2
clone size: -
J gene: TRBJ2-1
V gene: TRBV20-1
CDR3 protein: CSARGLAGIYEQFF
CDR3 DNA: TGCAGTGCTAGGGGACTAGCGGGAATCTATGAGCAGTTCTTC

D gene: -
clone size: -
J gene: TRBJ2-3
V gene: TRBV12-3/TRBV12-4
CDR3 protein: CASLRAASTDTQYF
CDR3 DNA: TGTGCCAGCTTGAGGGCGGCTAGCACAGATACGCAGTATTTT

D gene: TRBD1
clone size: few
J gene: TRBJ2-3
V gene: TRBV5-4
CDR3 protein: CASSHRGETDTQYF
CDR3 DNA: TGTGCCAGCAGCCACAGGGGGGAGACAGATACGCAGTATTTT

D gene: -
clone size: -
J gene: TRBJ1-2
V gene: TRBV14
CDR3 protein: CASSQLRTANGYTF
CDR3 DNA: TGTGCCAGCAGCCAACTACGGACAGCTAATGGCTACACCTTC

D gene: -
clone size: once
J gene: TRBJ2-6
V gene: TRBV2
CDR3 protein: CASRDRSSGANVLTF
CDR3 DNA: TGTGCCAGCAGGGACAGAAGCTCTGGGGCCAACGTCCTGACTTTC

D gene: TRBD2
clone size: -
J gene: TRBJ2-1
V gene: TRBV5-5
CDR3 protein: CASTLTLGLEYDEQFF
CDR3 DNA: TGTGCCAGCACCTTGACCTTAGGACTAGAATACGATGAGCAGTTCTTC

D gene: -
clone size: -
J gene: TRBJ2-1
V gene: TRBV10-3
CDR3 protein: CAISEGGPNEQFF
CDR3 DNA: TGTGCCATCAGTGAGGGGGGGCCCAATGAGCAGTTCTTC

D gene: -
clone size: -
J gene: TRBJ1-2
V gene: TRBV27
CDR3 protein: CASSPKTGLAANYGYTF
CDR3 DNA: TGTGCCAGCAGTCCAAAGACTGGCCTCGCCGCTAACTATGGCTACACCTTC

D gene: TRBD2
clone size: few
J gene: TRBJ2-5
V gene: TRBV10-1
CDR3 protein: CASSESPSGSPETQYF
CDR3 DNA: TGCGCCAGCAGTGAGTCTCCTAGCGGGAGTCCCGAGACCCAGTACTTC

D gene: -
clone size: -
J gene: TRBJ2-1
V gene: TRBV24-1
CDR3 protein: CATSPDGVSSYNEQFF
CDR3 DNA: TGTGCCACCAGCCCCGATGGGGTCAGCTCCTACAATGAGCAGTTCTTC

D gene: -
clone size: few
J gene: TRBJ1-4
V gene: TRBV20-1
CDR3 protein: CSARDRGVGEKLFF
CDR3 DNA: TGCAGTGCTAGAGATCGGGGGGTAGGGGAAAAACTGTTTTTT

D gene: -
clone size: -
J gene: TRBJ1-1
V gene: TRBV20-1
CDR3 protein: CSAAGTNTEAFF
CDR3 DNA: TGCAGTGCTGCCGGGACCAACACTGAAGCTTTCTTT

D gene: -
clone size: -
J gene: TRBJ2-5
V gene: TRBV7-2
CDR3 protein: CASSPARRGETQYF
CDR3 DNA: TGTGCCAGCAGCCCCGCGAGGAGGGGAGAGACCCAGTACTTC